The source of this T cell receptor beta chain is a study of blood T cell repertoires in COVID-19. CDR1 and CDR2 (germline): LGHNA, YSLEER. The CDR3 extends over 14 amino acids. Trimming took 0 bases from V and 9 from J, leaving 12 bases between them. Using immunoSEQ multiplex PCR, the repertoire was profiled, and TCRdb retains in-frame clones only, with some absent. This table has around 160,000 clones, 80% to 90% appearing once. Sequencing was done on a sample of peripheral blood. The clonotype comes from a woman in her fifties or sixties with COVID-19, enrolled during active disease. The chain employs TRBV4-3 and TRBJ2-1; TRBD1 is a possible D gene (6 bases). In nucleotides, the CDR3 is TGCGCCAGCAGCCAAGAAGGCAGGGGTAGTGAGCAGTTCTTC. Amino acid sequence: CASSQEGRGSEQFF.